The rows below give T cell receptor beta chains drawn from one sample of a study of cytomegalovirus exposure and HLA in healthy donors. The table came from immunoSEQ multiplex PCR; TCRdb's copy has only in-frame clones and leaves some out. This table has around 130,000 clones, over 70% appearing once. Material: PBMCs. The receptors originated from a woman aged 35 to 49 in good health and CMV-seropositive. The conserved cysteine and the conserved F or W are not part of the CDR3 here. The order of the fields is V gene, D gene, CDR3 protein. D genes are given only for firm matches.

>TRBV6-5|.
ASSYSTGDRTQY
>TRBV18|TRBD1
ASSGQGASYEQY
>TRBV6-4|.
ASSIEPDISPLH
>TRBV15|.
ATSRERDRYYEQY
>TRBV11-2|.
ASSLVPAGSGTDTQY
>TRBV2|.
ASSYTETGELF
>TRBV6-6|.
ASSYGGGSTGELF
>TRBV5-6|.
ASSSPDRRTYGYT
>TRBV19|.
ASSIRAWGEQY
>TRBV20-1|.
SASGGETQY
>TRBV6-7|.
ASTTPTSGNSRQAYGYT
>TRBV5-4|.
ASSTSGVQETQY
>TRBV7-2|TRBD1
ASSFYRTGGDGYT
>TRBV4-3|TRBD1
ASSQEAGTGGSPLH
>TRBV7-9|.
ASSLGTINSPLH
>TRBV5-1|.
ASSLGQGNEKLF
>TRBV19|TRBD1
ASSIVTGAGTGELF
>TRBV14|TRBD1
ASSPLTPERGTANTEAF
>TRBV6-6|TRBD1
ASTVTGGAGGYT